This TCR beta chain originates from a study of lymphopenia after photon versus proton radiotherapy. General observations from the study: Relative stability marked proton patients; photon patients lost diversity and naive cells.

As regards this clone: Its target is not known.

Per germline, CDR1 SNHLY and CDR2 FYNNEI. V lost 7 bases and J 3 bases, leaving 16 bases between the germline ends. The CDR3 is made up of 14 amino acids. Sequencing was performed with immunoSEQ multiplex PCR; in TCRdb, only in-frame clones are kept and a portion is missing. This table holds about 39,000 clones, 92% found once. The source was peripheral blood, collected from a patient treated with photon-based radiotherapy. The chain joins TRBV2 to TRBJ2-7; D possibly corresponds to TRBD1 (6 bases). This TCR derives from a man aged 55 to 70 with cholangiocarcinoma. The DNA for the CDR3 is TGTGCCAGCATTGCAGGGGCTCGCTACTACGAGCAGTACTTC. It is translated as CASIAGARYYEQYF.